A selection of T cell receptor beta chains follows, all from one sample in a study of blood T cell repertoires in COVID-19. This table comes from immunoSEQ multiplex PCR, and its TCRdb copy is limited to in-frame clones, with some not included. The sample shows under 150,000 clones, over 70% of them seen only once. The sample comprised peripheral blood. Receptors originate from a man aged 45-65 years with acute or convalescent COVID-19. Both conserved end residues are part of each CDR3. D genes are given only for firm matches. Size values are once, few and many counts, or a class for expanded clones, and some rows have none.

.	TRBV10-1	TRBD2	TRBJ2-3	CASSTAGAGTDTQYF	TGCGCCAGCAGTACAGCGGGAGCCGGCACAGATACGCAGTATTTT
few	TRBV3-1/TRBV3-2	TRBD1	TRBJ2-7	CASSPTTGTGHHEQYF	TGTGCCAGCAGCCCTACGACCGGGACAGGGCATCACGAGCAGTACTTC
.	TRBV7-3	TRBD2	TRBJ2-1	CASSFGGTQEFNEQFF	TGTGCCAGCAGCTTCGGGGGGACGCAGGAATTCAATGAGCAGTTCTTC
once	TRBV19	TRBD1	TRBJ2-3	CASTQGSFFDTQYF	TGTGCCAGTACACAGGGGAGTTTTTTCGATACGCAGTATTTT
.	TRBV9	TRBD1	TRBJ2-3	CASSARDSYNTDTQYF	TGTGCCAGCAGCGCTCGGGACAGTTATAACACAGATACGCAGTATTTT
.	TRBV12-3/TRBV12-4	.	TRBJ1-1	CASSPPGLPDAFF	TGTGCCAGCAGTCCTCCGGGACTGCCCGACGCTTTCTTT
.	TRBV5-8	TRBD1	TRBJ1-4	CASRRDRGRNEKLFF	TGTGCCAGCCGCCGGGACAGGGGAAGGAATGAAAAACTGTTTTTT
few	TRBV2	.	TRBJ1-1	CASMGTTNTEAFF	TGTGCCAGCATGGGGACAACGAACACTGAAGCTTTCTTT
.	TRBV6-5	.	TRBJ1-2	CASSTRQRYGYTF	TGTGCCAGCAGTACACGACAGCGCTATGGCTACACCTTC
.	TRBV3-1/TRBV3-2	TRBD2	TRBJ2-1	CASSQTGGPFEQFF	TGTGCCAGCAGCCAAACGGGGGGGCCGTTTGAGCAGTTCTTC
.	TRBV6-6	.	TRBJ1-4	CASSSGQLPNEKLFF	TGTGCCAGCAGTTCCGGACAGCTCCCTAATGAAAAACTGTTTTTT
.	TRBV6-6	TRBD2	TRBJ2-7	CASSYKRGANPYEQYF	TGTGCCAGCAGTTATAAGCGGGGGGCCAATCCCTACGAGCAGTACTTC
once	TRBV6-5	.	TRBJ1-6	CASSGTSYNSPLHF	TGTGCCAGCAGCGGGACTAGCTATAATTCACCCCTCCACTTT
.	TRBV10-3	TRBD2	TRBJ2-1	CAISDPGERGLNNEQFF	TGTGCCATCAGTGATCCGGGGGAGCGGGGGCTAAACAATGAGCAGTTCTTC
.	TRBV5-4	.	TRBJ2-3	CASSPDPLSGTQYF	TGTGCCAGCAGCCCCGACCCACTAAGCGGTACGCAGTATTTT
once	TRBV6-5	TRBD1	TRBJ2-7	CASTPGTANYEQYF	TGTGCCAGCACCCCCGGGACAGCAAACTACGAGCAGTACTTC
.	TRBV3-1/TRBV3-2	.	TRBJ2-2	CASSQDGGAGTGELFF	TGTGCCAGCAGCCAAGATGGGGGCGCGGGCACCGGGGAGCTGTTTTTT
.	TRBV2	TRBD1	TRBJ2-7	CASSGQGVYEQYF	TGTGCCAGCAGTGGGCAGGGGGTCTACGAGCAGTACTTC
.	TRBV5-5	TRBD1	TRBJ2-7	CASSLGAWTGAYEQYF	TGTGCCAGCAGCTTAGGGGCCTGGACAGGGGCCTACGAGCAGTACTTC
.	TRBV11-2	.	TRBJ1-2	CASSFRWDTANYGYTF	TGTGCCAGCAGCTTCCGGTGGGACACGGCTAACTATGGCTACACCTTC
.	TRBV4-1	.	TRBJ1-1	CASSQDFQAFF	TGCGCCAGCAGCCAAGACTTCCAAGCTTTCTTT
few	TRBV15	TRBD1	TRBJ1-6	CATSADRVGSPLHF	TGTGCCACCAGCGCGGACAGGGTCGGCTCACCCCTCCACTTT